A single sample is the source of the 19 T cell receptor beta chains below, sequenced in a study of OX40 agonist ivuxolimab in advanced cancers. Data came from immunoSEQ multiplex PCR; TCRdb stores just in-frame clones and leaves some out. Of approximately 82,000 clones in the sample, around 85% were seen once. Sequencing was performed on CD4+ or CD8+ T cells sorted from blood, taken in a trial of the OX40 agonist ivuxolimab. The source is an adult with an advanced solid tumor such as melanoma, head and neck, liver or kidney cancer.

The rearrangement uses TRBV7-2 and TRBJ2-7, with 8 bases lining up with TRBD2. The CDR3 is 15 amino acids. Trimming removed 5 bases from V and 3 bases from J; junction bases left unmatched: 9. Per germline, CDR1 SGHTA and CDR2 FQGNSA. As DNA, the CDR3 is TGTGCCAGCAGCCGTCCGGGACTAGACTTCTACGAGCAGTACTTC. Encoded protein: CASSRPGLDFYEQYF.

This clone was recorded only once. Since a much larger clone is just one base distant, this may be a read error. The same CDR3 also results from other DNA sequences found in this sample. The rearrangement joins TRBV2 to TRBJ2-7; D possibly corresponds to TRBD2 (5 bases). CDR1 is SNHLY and CDR2 is FYNNEI in the germline V gene. CDR3 length equals 13 residues. CDR3 coding DNA: TGTGCCACCAACACGCCCATCACCGGGGAGCAATACTTC. As protein: CATNTPITGEQYF.

V usage is TRBV4-3 and J usage is TRBJ2-2, with D possibly TRBD2 on 5 matching bases. V was trimmed by 2 bases and J by 4 bases, leaving 14 bases between them. CDR3 length: 16 amino acids. Germline assignment: CDR1 LGHNA and CDR2 YSLEER. The CDR3 spells CASSQNRRPGTGELFF. The CDR3 DNA follows: TGCGCCAGCAGCCAAAATAGGAGGCCTGGCACCGGGGAGCTGTTTTTT.

The chain couples TRBV5-1 to TRBJ1-1; TRBD1 might be the D (5 bases). V lost 4 bases, J lost 5 bases, and 15 bases lay in between. The CDR3 sequence is 14 residues long. Germline CDR1 reads SGHRS; CDR2 reads YFSETQ. The chain's CDR3 is CASSPFQGGTEAFF. Here the CDR3 DNA reads TGCGCCAGCAGCCCTTTCCAGGGAGGAACTGAAGCTTTCTTT.

V is TRBV6-1 and J is TRBJ1-3; D not certain. CDR3 length equals 15 residues. Per germline, CDR1 MNHNS and CDR2 SASEGT. Trimming left V 4 bases short and J 0 bases short, with 10 bases between. The CDR3 nucleotides are TGTGCCAGCAGTGGGGGAGACTTCTCTGGAAACACCATATATTTT. This sequence encodes CASSGGDFSGNTIYF.

The chain carries TRBV21-1 and TRBJ2-3; the table's TRBD2 call for D was not verified on the DNA. TRBV21-1 is annotated as a pseudogene. There are 16 residues in the CDR3. CDR3 in DNA: TGTGCCAGCAGCAAAGCCCCTAGCGGGGTTACAGATACGCAGTATTTT. Translating it yields CASSKAPSGVTDTQYF.

The chain carries TRBV5-4 and TRBJ2-5, with a possible D match to TRBD2 (7 bases). Germline values: CDR1 SGHNT, CDR2 YYREEE (reference sequence). Trimming removed 5 bases at V and 5 bases at J, with 16 bases between. The CDR3 sequence is 14 residues long. Written as DNA, the CDR3 is TGTGCCAGCAGTTCCCCCCGGGGGGCGGAGACCCAGTACTTC. Translated, it gives CASSSPRGAETQYF. Full variable domain (remainder filled in from reference TRBV5-4 and TRBJ2-5): ETGVTQSPTHLIKTRGQQVTLRCSSQSGHNTVSWYQQALGQGPQFIFQYYREEENGRGNFPPRFSGLQFPNYSSELNVNALELDDSALYLCASSSPRGAETQYFGPGTRLLVL.

This clone occurred once. J is TRBJ1-3 and V is TRBV28; 8 positions agree with TRBD1. Germline V gives CDR1 MDHEN, CDR2 SYDVKM. The CDR3 consists of 15 residues. The trim removed 4 bases at V and 3 bases at J, leaving 5 bases unmatched. In DNA form, the CDR3 reads TGTGCCAGCAGTTCCCGGACAGGGCATGGAAACACCATATATTTT. Amino acids: CASSSRTGHGNTIYF.

The J gene is TRBJ2-7, the V gene TRBV14; D assignment may be TRBD1 or TRBD2 (6 bases each). This CDR3 has 15 amino acids. V lost 4 bases, J lost 6 bases, and 19 bases lay in between. Germline V CDR1 and CDR2: SGHDN, FVKESK. CDR3: CASSPVGGGLREQYF. The CDR3 DNA is TGTGCCAGCAGCCCTGTAGGAGGGGGTTTGCGCGAGCAGTACTTC.

This clone was seen only a few times. The V and J genes are TRBV7-9 and TRBJ1-1; no clear D. This CDR3 contains 14 residues. Trimming took 3 bases from V and 1 from J, leaving 9 bases between them. Germline V gene lookup returns CDR1 SEHNR and CDR2 FQNEAQ (reference sequence). CDR3 nucleotide sequence: TGTGCCAGCAGCTTTGTCGTCCGGAACACTGAAGCTTTCTTT. This sequence encodes CASSFVVRNTEAFF.

V gene TRBV5-5 combines with J gene TRBJ1-6; no firm D call. The V end lost 0 bases, the J end lost 8 bases, and 12 bases lay between the germline ends. The CDR3 totals 15 residues. Germline values: CDR1 SGHKS, CDR2 YYEKEE (reference sequence). CDR3 sequence reads: CASSLGRVGDSPLHF. In nucleotides, the CDR3 is TGTGCCAGCAGCTTGGGTAGAGTCGGTGATTCACCCCTCCACTTT.

This chain links TRBV18 with TRBJ1-4; D is unresolved. The V and J ends lost 1 base and 7 bases respectively, with 13 bases between them. Germline assignment: CDR1 KGHSH and CDR2 LQKENI. The CDR3 covers 15 residues. The CDR3 nucleotides read TGTGCCAGCTCACCACGGGCGGAGGGAGGTGAAAAACTGTTTTTT. The encoded protein is CASSPRAEGGEKLFF.

The CDR3 here is CASSPSYGGRGYTF. Here the CDR3 DNA reads TGTGCCAGCAGTCCCTCTTATGGGGGCCGTGGCTACACCTTC. The V gene is TRBV27, the J gene TRBJ1-2; the D gene is possibly TRBD1 (6 bases). The CDR3 runs to 14 residues. Trimming left V 5 bases short and J 7 bases short, with 17 bases between. Per germline, CDR1 MNHEY and CDR2 SMNVEV (reference sequence).

This chain uses TRBV9 with TRBJ2-5, with D possibly being TRBD1 or TRBD2 (5 bases each). The CDR3 has 14 residues. V gave up 0 bases and J gave up 5 bases, with 11 bases separating them. The germline V gene has CDR1 SGDLS and CDR2 YYNGEE. For the CDR3, the DNA is TGTGCCAGCAGCGTAGGGGGGATCCAGGAGACCCAGTACTTC. It translates to CASSVGGIQETQYF.

This sequence joins TRBV5-4 and TRBJ2-7, with 8 nucleotides matching TRBD1. The CDR3 is 16 residues long. The germline V gene has CDR1 SGHNT and CDR2 YYREEE (reference sequence). Trimming took 4 bases from V and 0 from J; bases not matched to a gene: 9. The CDR3 DNA reads as TGTGCCAGCAGCGGTGGGGACAGGTTTACCTCCTACGAGCAGTACTTC. It specifies CASSGGDRFTSYEQYF. The full variable domain, its missing parts supplied by reference TRBV5-4 and TRBJ2-7, is ETGVTQSPTHLIKTRGQQVTLRCSSQSGHNTVSWYQQALGQGPQFIFQYYREEENGRGNFPPRFSGLQFPNYSSELNVNALELDDSALYLCASSGGDRFTSYEQYFGPGTRLTVT.

This clone has just one count. This chain links TRBV5-1 with TRBJ2-1; TRBD1 agrees at 7 bases. The ends lost 2 bases at V and 7 bases at J; junction bases unmatched: 12. The CDR3 is 16 residues long. In germline, CDR1 is SGHRS, CDR2 YFSETQ. CDR3 coding DNA: TGCGCCAGCAGCTTCTACAGGGGTTCCTTTCCAAATGAGCAGTTCTTC. Its translation is CASSFYRGSFPNEQFF.

This clone was seen just once. This chain links TRBV7-2 with TRBJ1-5; D may be TRBD1 (6 bases). The ends were cut back, 5 bases at V and 3 bases at J, with 14 bases in the middle. This CDR3 region has 15 residues. Germline V gene data show CDR1 as SGHTA and CDR2 as FQGNSA. CDR3 loop: CASSPRTGPNQPQHF. DNA for the CDR3: TGTGCCAGCAGCCCAAGAACAGGGCCCAATCAGCCCCAGCATTTT.

The genes are TRBV4-1 and TRBJ2-1, with TRBD2 as a possible D gene (7 bases). Germline V CDR1 and CDR2: MGHRA, YSYEKL. This CDR3 has 16 amino acids. Trimming removed 4 bases from V and 5 bases from J, with 18 bases in between. CDR3 amino acids: CASSRLRGAGDNEQFF. The CDR3 region has the DNA TGCGCCAGCAGCCGCCTACGGGGGGCAGGGGACAATGAGCAGTTCTTC.

The V and J genes are TRBV5-8 and TRBJ1-4; a possible D gene is TRBD1 (6 bases). The V and J ends lost 0 bases and 3 bases respectively, with 15 bases between them. Germline CDR1 is SGHTS and CDR2 is YDEGEE. The CDR3 loop spans 17 amino acids. The CDR3 DNA sequence: TGTGCCAGCAGCTTGGCAGGGGACGGATCCTCTAATGAAAAACTGTTTTTT. It yields the protein CASSLAGDGSSNEKLFF. The full variable domain, rest sourced from reference TRBV5-8 and TRBJ1-4, is EAGVTQSPTHLIKTRGQQATLRCSPISGHTSVYWYQQALGLGLQFLLWYDEGEERNRGNFPPRFSGRQFPNYSSELNVNALELEDSALYLCASSLAGDGSSNEKLFFGSGTQLSVL.